What follows are 4 T cell receptor beta chains derived from one specimen sequenced in a study of T cells in women clearing cervical HPV infection. Assay used: immunoSEQ multiplex PCR; TCRdb lists only in-frame clones, some missing. The table lists around 22,000 clones, with 3.3% in the top ten. Sequenced material: blood buffy coat. These receptors all stem from a woman aged 18 to 75 with a cervical HPV16 infection that either progressed to CIN3+ or cleared (not recorded which).

A remark on this clone: The read terminates 3 residues before the CDR3 end, so the remaining end is supplied by the germline J gene. This chain links TRBV6-1 with TRBJ1-6; 7 bases agree with TRBD1. V was clipped by 0 bases and J by 10 bases; unmatched bases: 6. The germline gives CDR1 MNHNS, CDR2 SASEGT. CDR3 length: 15 residues. The CDR3 DNA, read in part, is TGTGCCAGCAGTGAAGCACGGACAGGAAGGTCACCC. This sequence encodes CASSEARTGRSP. The whole CDR3 region reads CASSEARTGRSPLHF.

Turning to this clone: The read terminates 3 residues before the CDR3 end, so the remaining end is supplied by the germline J gene. The rearrangement links TRBV19 to TRBJ1-2, with D possibly TRBD1 on 6 matching bases. The length of the CDR3 is 14 residues. The V gene's germline CDR1 is LNHDA and CDR2 SQIVND (reference sequence). Trimming pared 5 bases from V and 7 bases from J, leaving 17 bases between. The CDR3 is CASSETGGFGGYTF. Partial CDR3 DNA: TGTGCCAGTAGTGAGACAGGCGGATTTGGTGGC.

In regard to this clone: The read gets to within 3 residues of the CDR3 end, and the germline J gene fills in the rest. The J gene is TRBJ2-5, the V gene TRBV19; TRBD1 might be the D (5 bases). The V and J ends lost 4 bases and 2 bases respectively, with 8 bases between them. This CDR3 region has 13 residues. Germline assignment: CDR1 LNHDA and CDR2 SQIVND (reference sequence). CDR3 protein: CASSRGFQETQYF. CDR3 bases read: TGTGCCAGTAGTAGGGGCTTTCAAGAGACC.

About this clone itself: The CDR3 end is not reached by the read, which stops 3 residues before it; the germline J gene fills it in. The chain recombines TRBV11-2 with TRBJ1-1; no clear D gene. The germline CDR1 and CDR2 sequences are SGHAT and FQNNGV. Between the trimmed V and J ends, which lost 1 base and 3 bases, there was a span of 6 bases. This CDR3 contains 13 residues. The DNA read from the CDR3 is TGTGCCAGCAGCTTAGGGCGGGACACTGAA. It translates to CASSLGRDTE. In full, the CDR3 reads CASSLGRDTEAFF.